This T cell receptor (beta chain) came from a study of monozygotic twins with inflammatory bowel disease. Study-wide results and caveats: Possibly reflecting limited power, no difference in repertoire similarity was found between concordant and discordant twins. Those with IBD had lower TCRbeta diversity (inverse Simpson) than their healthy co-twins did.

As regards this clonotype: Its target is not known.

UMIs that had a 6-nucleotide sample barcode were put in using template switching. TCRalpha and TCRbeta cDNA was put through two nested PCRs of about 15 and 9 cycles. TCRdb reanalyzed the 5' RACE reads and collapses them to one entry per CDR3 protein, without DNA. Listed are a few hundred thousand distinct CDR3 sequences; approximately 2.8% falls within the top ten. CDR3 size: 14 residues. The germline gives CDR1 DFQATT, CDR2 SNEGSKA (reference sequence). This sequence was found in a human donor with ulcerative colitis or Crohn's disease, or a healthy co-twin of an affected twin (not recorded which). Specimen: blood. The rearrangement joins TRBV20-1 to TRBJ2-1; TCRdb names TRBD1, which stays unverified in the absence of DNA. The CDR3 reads CSAQPGHSYNEQFF.